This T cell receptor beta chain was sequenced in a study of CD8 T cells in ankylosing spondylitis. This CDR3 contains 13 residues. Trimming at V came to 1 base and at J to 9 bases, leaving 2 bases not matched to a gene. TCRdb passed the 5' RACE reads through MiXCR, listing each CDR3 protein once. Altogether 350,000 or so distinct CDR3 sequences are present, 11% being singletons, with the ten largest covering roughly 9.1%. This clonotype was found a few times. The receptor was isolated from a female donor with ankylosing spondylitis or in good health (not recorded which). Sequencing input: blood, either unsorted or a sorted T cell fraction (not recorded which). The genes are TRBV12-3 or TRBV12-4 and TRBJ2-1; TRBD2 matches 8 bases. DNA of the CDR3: TGTGCCAGCAGTTTAGGGGCGGGAGGTGAGCAGTTCTTC. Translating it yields CASSLGAGGEQFF.